What follows are 7 T cell receptor beta chains derived from one specimen sequenced in a study of T cell responses to AZD1222 COVID-19 vaccine. Generated by immunoSEQ multiplex PCR, the TCRdb table keeps only in-frame clones and is missing some. The sample carries 120,000 or so clones, 90% to 95% recorded once. This specimen consisted of peripheral blood, obtained on day 0 of AZD1222 vaccination. The receptors here all came from an adult in good health.

The gene calls are TRBV2 and TRBJ2-2; D is unresolved. Germline-derived CDR1 and CDR2 are SNHLY and FYNNEI. With 3 bases removed from V and 0 bases from J, the gap between germline ends came to 5 bases. This CDR3 spans 14 amino acids. The CDR3 protein is CASSDFANTGELFF. The DNA for the CDR3 is TGTGCCAGCAGTGATTTTGCGAACACCGGGGAGCTGTTTTTT.

The chain employs TRBV4-1 and TRBJ1-5; maybe TRBD1 (6 bases). V shed 1 base and J shed 9 bases, with 13 bases lying between them. Germline V lookup: CDR1 MGHRA, CDR2 YSYEKL. This CDR3 spans 14 amino acids. CDR3 loop: CASSQGQDLWPQHF. The CDR3 DNA is TGCGCCAGCAGCCAAGGACAGGACTTGTGGCCCCAGCATTTT.

The chain uses TRBV7-9 and TRBJ2-7, with TRBD1 matching 9 bases. The trim removed 6 bases at V and 4 bases at J, leaving 10 bases unmatched. The length of the CDR3 is 15 residues. Germline lookup yields CDR1 SEHNR and CDR2 FQNEAQ (reference sequence). CDR3 nucleotide sequence: TGTGCCAGCAGTCTCGGGACAGGGACAATTTACGAGCAGTACTTC. It encodes CASSLGTGTIYEQYF.

The chain carries TRBV25-1 and TRBJ2-1, with TRBD2 matching over 10 bases. The trim removed 2 bases at V and 1 base at J, leaving 5 bases unmatched. The germline gives CDR1 MGHDK, CDR2 SYGVNS. CDR3 length equals 17 residues. CDR3 region: CASSEGLAGVSYNEQFF. The CDR3, as DNA: TGTGCCAGCAGTGAAGGGCTAGCGGGAGTTTCCTACAATGAGCAGTTCTTC.

The chain employs TRBV18 and TRBJ2-7; D is unclear. Germline V gives CDR1 KGHSH, CDR2 LQKENI. The CDR3 spans 12 residues. V was pared by 3 bases and J by 0 bases, with 3 bases between. CDR3 DNA: TGTGCCAGCTCACCTAGCTCCTACGAGCAGTACTTC. It is translated as CASSPSSYEQYF.

CDR3 amino acids: CASSYRDRYQPQHF. DNA of the CDR3: TGTGCCAGTAGTTACCGGGACAGGTACCAGCCCCAGCATTTT. The rearrangement joins TRBV19 to TRBJ1-5, with TRBD1 matching over 8 bases. The V gene end was trimmed by 5 bases and the J gene end by 7 bases; junction bases not matched to a gene: 7. CDR3 length: 14 residues. The V gene's germline CDR1 is LNHDA and CDR2 SQIVND (reference sequence). The whole variable domain, remainder taken from reference TRBV19 and TRBJ1-5, is DGGITQSPKYLFRKEGQNVTLSCEQNLNHDAMYWYRQDPGQGLRLIYYSQIVNDFQKGDIAEGYSVSREKKESFPLTVTSAQKNPTAFYLCASSYRDRYQPQHFGDGTRLSIL.

This chain links TRBV3-1 (or the pseudogene TRBV3-2) with TRBJ2-5, with 8 bases matching TRBD1. J was trimmed by 3 bases and V by 6 bases; bases with no gene match: 6. CDR3 length equals 14 residues. Germline values: CDR1 LGHDT, CDR2 YNNKEL (reference sequence). This CDR3 is CASRRLTGEETQYF. The CDR3 region has the DNA TGTGCCAGCAGGCGCTTGACAGGGGAAGAGACCCAGTACTTC.